The 15 T cell receptor beta chains below come from one sample, sequenced in a study of radiotherapy plus CTLA-4 blockade in lung cancer. Only in-frame clones appear in the TCRdb table, and some are missing; sequencing was by immunoSEQ multiplex PCR. Of more than 80,000 clones in the sample, 70% to 90% were seen once. This specimen was peripheral blood, taken from a patient treated with radiotherapy plus ipilimumab. Source of these receptors: a human donor with non-small cell lung cancer that progressed on radiotherapy plus ipilimumab. Some clones in this sample may be carry-over from other donors' samples.

This clone was picked up one time. The chain recombines TRBV7-2 with TRBJ2-7; TRBD2 is a possible D gene (7 bases). Germline CDR1 SGHTA, CDR2 FQGNSA. The CDR3 is 16 amino acids. V dropped 5 bases and J dropped 3 bases, with 20 bases sitting between them. CDR3 protein: CASSVPPRGAIYEQYF. CDR3 sequence (DNA): TGTGCCAGCAGCGTCCCCCCCCGGGGGGCTATCTACGAGCAGTACTTC.

The rearrangement uses TRBV10-3 and TRBJ1-2, with D unclear. Germline V gene sequence: CDR1 ENHRY, CDR2 SYGVKD. Trimming took off 0 bases at V and 8 bases at J, with 16 bases between the two ends. The CDR3 runs 15 residues. CDR3 in DNA: TGTGCCATCAGTGAGTCGGTCCAGGCTTCGTACGGCTACACCTTC. This sequence encodes CAISESVQASYGYTF.

V is TRBV7-9 and J is TRBJ2-1, with D maybe TRBD1 (5 bases). The germline CDR1 and CDR2 sequences are SEHNR and FQNEAQ (reference sequence). The CDR3 has 14 amino acids. V was clipped by 1 base and J by 12 bases, with 16 bases between them. The CDR3 DNA follows: TGTGCCAGCAGCTTAGTTTCCAGGGTTTCGCCGCAGTTCTTC. It specifies CASSLVSRVSPQFF.

The rearrangement links TRBV4-3 to TRBJ2-5; maybe TRBD1 (5 bases). The V gene lost 1 base and the J gene lost 4 bases, with 13 bases spanning the gap. Germline CDR1 and CDR2: LGHNA and YSLEER. The CDR3 loop spans 15 amino acids. The CDR3 protein is CASSQVGWGGETQYF. The DNA of the CDR3 is TGCGCCAGCAGCCAAGTAGGATGGGGCGGAGAGACCCAGTACTTC.

The chain links TRBV15 to TRBJ1-3, with TRBD1 identical over 8 bases. V gave up 0 bases and J gave up 5 bases; unmatched junction bases: 9. The CDR3 length is 17 residues. Germline CDR1 reads LNHNV; CDR2 reads YYDKDF (reference sequence). CDR3 protein: CATSREGSTGVRNTIYF. DNA for the CDR3: TGTGCCACCAGCAGAGAAGGCTCGACAGGGGTGAGAAACACCATATATTTT. The whole variable domain, remainder taken from reference TRBV15 and TRBJ1-3, is DAMVIQNPRYQVTQFGKPVTLSCSQTLNHNVMYWYQQKSSQAPKLLFHYYDKDFNNEADTPDNFQSRRPNTSFCFLDIRSPGLGDTAMYLCATSREGSTGVRNTIYFGEGSWLTVV.

This clone was recorded only once. This rearrangement joins TRBV2 to TRBJ1-6; D ambiguous. V dropped 2 bases and J dropped 4 bases, with 6 bases sitting between them. From germline, CDR1 is SNHLY and CDR2 FYNNEI. The CDR3 is made up of 14 amino acids. This CDR3 reads CASSETRYNSPLHF. The CDR3 nucleotides are TGTGCCAGCAGTGAAACCCGATATAATTCACCCCTCCACTTT.

V and J are TRBV11-2 and TRBJ2-2; 8 nucleotides agree with TRBD2. The CDR3 is 16 amino acids. CDR1 SGHAT and CDR2 FQNNGV come from the germline V gene. V lost 5 bases and J lost 1; bases outside the gene matches: 6. Here the CDR3 reads CASSRRLALNTGELFF. DNA for the CDR3: TGTGCCAGCAGCCGCAGACTAGCGCTGAACACCGGGGAGCTGTTTTTT.

As regards this clone: Its ends do not fully match the called genes, so a read error is possible. In the same sample, other DNA sequences code for this CDR3. This chain connects TRBV15 to TRBJ2-7; D not resolved. Germline CDR1 LNHNV, CDR2 YYDKDF (reference sequence). The CDR3 runs 14 residues. CDR3 nucleotide sequence: TGTGCCACCAGCAGAGGAAGTGTTTCCTACGAGCAGTACTTT. Translated: CATSRGSVSYEQYF.

The rearrangement uses TRBV9 and TRBJ1-1, with 11 bases aligning to TRBD1. Germline V gene lookup returns CDR1 SGDLS and CDR2 YYNGEE. With V trimmed by 0 bases and J by 4 bases, 2 bases remained unmatched. The CDR3 has 15 residues. The CDR3 sequence is CASSVEGTGGTEAFF. Written as DNA, the CDR3 is TGTGCCAGCAGCGTAGAGGGGACAGGGGGCACTGAAGCTTTCTTT.

J is TRBJ1-3 and V is TRBV5-1, with 7 bases lining up with TRBD1. Germline CDR1 reads SGHRS; CDR2 reads YFSETQ. This CDR3 is built from 18 residues. The V and J ends lost 3 bases and 4 bases, in that order; junction bases with no gene match: 16. This CDR3 reads CASSWTSQGTAAGNTIYF. The DNA of the CDR3 is TGCGCCAGCAGCTGGACCTCACAGGGGACGGCAGCGGGAAACACCATATATTTT. The full variable domain, completed using reference TRBV5-1 and TRBJ1-3, is KAGVTQTPRYLIKTRGQQVTLSCSPISGHRSVSWYQQTPGQGLQFLFEYFSETQRNKGNFPGRFSGRQFSNSRSEMNVSTLELGDSALYLCASSWTSQGTAAGNTIYFGEGSWLTVV.

The chain is built from TRBV11-2 and TRBJ2-5; a weak D match, TRBD1 (5 bases). V lost 3 bases, J lost 0 bases, and 17 bases lay in between. The CDR3 runs to 17 residues. The germline CDR1 and CDR2 sequences are SGHAT and FQNNGV. The CDR3 loop is CASSLSLQGPYQETQYF. The CDR3 DNA is TGTGCCAGCAGCTTGTCTCTTCAGGGTCCGTACCAAGAGACCCAGTACTTC.

Here the CDR3 DNA reads TGTGCCAGCAGCCAATTCTCCTATGGCTACACCTTC. Translation: CASSQFSYGYTF. The rearrangement uses TRBV16 and TRBJ1-2; no clear D gene. Germline V gene lookup returns CDR1 KGHSY and CDR2 FQNENV. With 1 base removed from V and 4 bases from J, the gap between germline ends came to 4 bases. The CDR3 totals 12 residues.

This chain uses TRBV14 with TRBJ2-7; possible D gene TRBD1, 5 bases. Germline assignment: CDR1 SGHDN and CDR2 FVKESK. The V end lost 1 base, the J end lost 10 bases, and 14 bases lay between the germline ends. The CDR3 sequence is 13 residues long. CDR3 protein: CASSQVKGAYQYF. DNA for the CDR3: TGTGCCAGCAGCCAAGTTAAAGGGGCATACCAGTACTTC. Looking up the rest from reference TRBV14 and TRBJ2-7 gives the full variable domain: EAGVTQFPSHSVIEKGQTVTLRCDPISGHDNLYWYRRVMGKEIKFLLHFVKESKQDESGMPNNRFLAERTGGTYSTLKVQPAELEDSGVYFCASSQVKGAYQYFGPGTRLTVT.

The chain employs TRBV5-1 and TRBJ2-2; 8 bases agree with TRBD1. Trimming took 3 bases from V and 4 from J; bases not matched to a gene: 5. Per the germline V gene, CDR1 is SGHRS and CDR2 is YFSETQ. The CDR3 covers 15 residues. CDR3 bases: TGCGCCAGCAGCTCGGGACAGGTAGGCACCGGGGAGCTGTTTTTT. This translates into CASSSGQVGTGELFF.

This clone was observed a few times. V is TRBV7-9 and J is TRBJ1-5; the D gene is possibly TRBD1 (5 bases). Trimming shortened V by 4 bases and J by 2 bases, and 9 bases separated the two germline ends. The CDR3 totals 14 residues. CDR1 and CDR2 from the germline V gene are SEHNR and FQNEAQ (reference sequence). CDR3 sequence (DNA): TGTGCCAGCAGCTATCAGGGTGGCAATCAGCCCCAGCATTTT. It codes for CASSYQGGNQPQHF.